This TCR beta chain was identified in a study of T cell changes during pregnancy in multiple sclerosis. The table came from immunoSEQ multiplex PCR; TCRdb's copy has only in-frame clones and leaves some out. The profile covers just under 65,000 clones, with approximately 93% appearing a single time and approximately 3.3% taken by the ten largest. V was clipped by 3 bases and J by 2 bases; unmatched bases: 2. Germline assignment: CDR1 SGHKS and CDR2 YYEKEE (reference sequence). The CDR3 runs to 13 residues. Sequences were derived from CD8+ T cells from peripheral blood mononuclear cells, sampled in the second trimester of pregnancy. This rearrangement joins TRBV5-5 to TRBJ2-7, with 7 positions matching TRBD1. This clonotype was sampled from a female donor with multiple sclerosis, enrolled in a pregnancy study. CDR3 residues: CASSSTGTYEQYF. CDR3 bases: TGTGCCAGCAGCTCGACAGGGACCTACGAGCAGTACTTC.